Listed below are T cell receptor beta chains from one sample, sequenced in a study of control samples from healthy donors and cancer patients. Data came from immunoSEQ multiplex PCR; TCRdb stores just in-frame clones and leaves some out. Of about 120,000 clones in the sample, over 85% were seen once. The sample consisted of blood. Every receptor here comes from a man aged 25 to 40 in good health. CDR3s include the opening cysteine and the closing phenylalanine or tryptophan. D genes are given only for firm matches. Some rows have no size entry. The others give once, few or many, or a class for an expanded clone.

TRBJ1-1 | NA | TRBV6-6 | TRBD1 | TGTGCCAGCAGGCAGGACAGGGGGCCCCTGAACACTGAAGCTTTCTTT | CASRQDRGPLNTEAFF
TRBJ1-4 | once | TRBV18 | NA | TGTGCCAGCTCCAGGCTGGCAGGCGAGGGGGAAAAACTGTTTTTT | CASSRLAGEGEKLFF
TRBJ1-2 | NA | TRBV27 | NA | TGTGCCAGCAGTTTATCGCGCCCAGGGGCCTATGGCTACACCTTC | CASSLSRPGAYGYTF
TRBJ1-4 | once | TRBV5-4 | TRBD1 | TGTGCCAGCAGCTTGGACAGGGGGCAAGAAAAACTGTTTTTT | CASSLDRGQEKLFF
TRBJ1-3 | NA | TRBV3-1/TRBV3-2 | NA | TGTGCCAGCAGCCAAGCGACAGCCTCTGGAAACACCATATATTTT | CASSQATASGNTIYF
TRBJ2-1 | NA | TRBV27 | TRBD2 | TGTGCCAGCATGCGCGGGGGGGGGTACAATGAGCAGTTCTTC | CASMRGGGYNEQFF
TRBJ1-5 | once | TRBV19 | NA | TGTGCCAGTAGTATCAACGGAGGGGAGCCCCAGCATTTT | CASSINGGEPQHF
TRBJ2-3 | NA | TRBV9 | TRBD2 | TGTGCCAGCAGCGCGGATGCTAGCGGGGGCACAGATACGCAGTATTTT | CASSADASGGTDTQYF
TRBJ2-2 | once | TRBV6-1 | NA | TGTGCCAGCAGTGAGGATGGGGGGCGGACCGGGGAGCTGTTTTTT | CASSEDGGRTGELFF
TRBJ1-3 | NA | TRBV19 | TRBD1 | TGTGCCAGTAGATTTAACCTTGGACAGGGTGGACTGTCGAGCTCTGGAAACACCATATATTTT | CASRFNLGQGGLSSSGNTIYF
TRBJ2-2 | NA | TRBV19 | NA | TGTGCCAGTAGTTACACCGGGGAGCTGTTTTTT | CASSYTGELFF
TRBJ1-1 | NA | TRBV10-2 | NA | TGCGCCAGCAGTGGCCGGGGAACTGAAGCTTTCTTT | CASSGRGTEAFF
TRBJ2-3 | once | TRBV10-3 | NA | TGTGCCATCAGTGACCGGGGGCGAGATACGCAGTATTTT | CAISDRGRDTQYF
TRBJ2-1 | NA | TRBV19 | NA | TGTGCCAGTAGTGTGCTCGGCGGATCCCGGGGTGAGCAGTTCTTC | CASSVLGGSRGEQFF
TRBJ2-7 | NA | TRBV27 | NA | TGTGCCAGCAGTGGGGCCGGGACGGTGTTCAACGAGCAGTACTTC | CASSGAGTVFNEQYF
TRBJ1-3 | once | TRBV7-8 | TRBD1 | TGTGCCAGCAGCTCCCGGGGGGACAGGGGAGTTGGAAACACCATATATTTT | CASSSRGDRGVGNTIYF
TRBJ1-5 | NA | TRBV30 | NA | TGTGCCTGGAGTCCCCCCGGGGGGTATAAGCCCCAGCATTTT | CAWSPPGGYKPQHF
TRBJ2-3 | NA | TRBV6-5 | TRBD2 | TGTGCCAGCTCGCTCGGGGGGGAATCGGATACGCAGTATTTT | CASSLGGESDTQYF
TRBJ2-5 | few | TRBV2 | TRBD1 | TGTGCCAGCCCAGCAGCCACACCCAGGGGGCCCAAAGAGACCCAGTACTTC | CASPAATPRGPKETQYF
TRBJ2-7 | NA | TRBV9 | NA | TGTGCCAGCAGCGTAGCTGCCGGGGGCCCCTACGAGCAGTACTTC | CASSVAAGGPYEQYF
TRBJ1-1 | NA | TRBV5-1 | NA | TGCGCCAGCAGCTTGGGCCTGAACACTGAAGCTTTCTTT | CASSLGLNTEAFF
TRBJ1-1 | NA | TRBV19 | NA | TGTGCCAGCACTCACAACACTGAAGCTTTCTTT | CASTHNTEAFF
TRBJ1-2 | NA | TRBV6-1 | NA | TGTGCCAGCAGTGAAGCAAGCTATGGCTACACCTTC | CASSEASYGYTF
TRBJ2-5 | NA | TRBV6-5 | NA | TGTGCCAGCAAGGGGGGCCGGCCACAAGAGACCCAGTACTTC | CASKGGRPQETQYF
TRBJ1-5 | few | TRBV10-2 | NA | TGCGCCAGCAGTGAGATGGGTATGGGCAATCAGCCCCAGCATTTT | CASSEMGMGNQPQHF
TRBJ1-4 | NA | TRBV6-6 | NA | TGTGCCAGCAGTTACTCGGGATCACAGGCTGAAAAACTGTTTTTT | CASSYSGSQAEKLFF
TRBJ2-5 | NA | TRBV20-1 | NA | TGCAGTCCTCTGTTTCAAGAGACCCAGTACTTC | CSPLFQETQYF
TRBJ2-2 | NA | TRBV11-3 | TRBD2 | TGTGCCAGCAGCCCGGGGGGGCCGAACACCGGGGAGCTGTTTTTT | CASSPGGPNTGELFF
TRBJ1-1 | NA | TRBV6-5 | NA | TGTGCCAGCAGATCCGGGCAACCGCGGACTGAAGTTTTCTTT | CASRSGQPRTEVFF
TRBJ2-2 | NA | TRBV5-4 | NA | TGTGCCAGCAGCGCGGGACAGAACACCGGGGAGCTGTTTTTT | CASSAGQNTGELFF
TRBJ1-3 | NA | TRBV10-2 | TRBD1 | TGCGCCAGCGGCTGGGACAGGGGTACGAGGTCTGGAAACACCATATATTTT | CASGWDRGTRSGNTIYF
TRBJ1-6 | NA | TRBV30 | NA | TGTGCCTGCTACCGGGACCTGGATTCACCCCTCCACTTT | CACYRDLDSPLHF
TRBJ1-3 | NA | TRBV6-6 | NA | TGTGCCAGCAGCCGAGTGGTCTCAGGGGCCTACTCTGGAAACACCATATATTTT | CASSRVVSGAYSGNTIYF
TRBJ2-2 | NA | TRBV7-2 | TRBD1 | TGTGCCAGCAGCCCCCGACAGGGGAGAACCGGGGAGCTGTTTTTT | CASSPRQGRTGELFF
TRBJ1-1 | NA | TRBV5-6 | NA | TGTGCCAGCAGCTTGGGGGGAACGAACACTGAAGCTTTCTTT | CASSLGGTNTEAFF
TRBJ2-7 | NA | TRBV5-6 | NA | TGTGCCAGCAGCAGAGTGGGGACCTCCTACGAGCAGTACTTC | CASSRVGTSYEQYF
TRBJ1-2 | once | TRBV24-1 | TRBD1 | TGTGCCACCCACCCCGGGCAGGGGGCGCGGGGCTACACCTTC | CATHPGQGARGYTF
TRBJ1-2 | NA | TRBV30 | NA | TGTGCCTGGAGTGTGTACGGGGACTATGGCTACACCTTC | CAWSVYGDYGYTF
TRBJ1-1 | NA | TRBV2 | NA | TGTGCCAGCAGTTCTACCGGAAGCACTGAAGCTTTCTTT | CASSSTGSTEAFF
TRBJ1-2 | NA | TRBV5-4 | NA | TGTGCCAGCAGCTTGGCACAGCTTGGCTACACCTTC | CASSLAQLGYTF
TRBJ1-2 | NA | TRBV12-3/TRBV12-4 | NA | TGTGCCAGCAGTTTACCAGGGATCGGCTACACCTTC | CASSLPGIGYTF
TRBJ1-6 | NA | TRBV2 | NA | TGTGCCAGCAGTGAAGGGGCAGTATCCAATTCACCCCTCCACTTT | CASSEGAVSNSPLHF
TRBJ1-2 | NA | TRBV11-2 | NA | TGTGCCAGCAGCTCCGGGGGTACAGCACATTCCTATGGCTACACCTTC | CASSSGGTAHSYGYTF
TRBJ2-7 | NA | TRBV5-1 | NA | TGCGCCAGCAGCTTGGGGAGGGGGATCTCCTACGAGCAGTACTTC | CASSLGRGISYEQYF
TRBJ2-7 | NA | TRBV10-1 | NA | TGCGCCAGCAGTGAGAGGAACGGCGAGCAGTACTTC | CASSERNGEQYF
TRBJ1-1 | NA | TRBV18 | NA | TGTGCCAGCTCACCGCTAGATTTCGACACTGAAGCTTTCTTT | CASSPLDFDTEAFF
TRBJ1-1 | NA | TRBV5-1 | NA | TGCGCCAGCAGCTTGGCCATCGGATTTGGGAACACTGAAGCTTTCTTT | CASSLAIGFGNTEAFF
TRBJ1-6 | NA | TRBV6-1 | NA | TGTGCCAGCAGTGAGGCCCGATTTTATAATTCACCCCTCCACTTT | CASSEARFYNSPLHF
TRBJ2-1 | NA | TRBV9 | TRBD2 | TGTGCCAGCAGCGTATCTAGCGGGGGGATCTCCTACAATGAGCAGTTCTTC | CASSVSSGGISYNEQFF
TRBJ2-6 | NA | TRBV5-1 | TRBD1 | TGCGCCAGCAGCCGGACAGGGGCGCCCTCTGGGGCCAACGTCCTGACTTTC | CASSRTGAPSGANVLTF
TRBJ2-2 | once | TRBV5-1 | TRBD2 | TGCGCCAGCAGCGGCGCCGGGACTATGGACACCGGGGAGCTGTTTTTT | CASSGAGTMDTGELFF
TRBJ1-5 | NA | TRBV27 | NA | TGTGCCAGCAGTTTGGCAGGCGGAGGGGTTTATAGCAATCAGCCCCAGCATTTT | CASSLAGGGVYSNQPQHF
TRBJ1-4 | NA | TRBV29-1 | NA | TGCAGCGTTGGGGGAGGGGCAACTAATGAAAAACTGTTTTTT | CSVGGGATNEKLFF
TRBJ1-2 | NA | TRBV2 | TRBD1 | TGTGCCAGCAGGGGACAGCCCAACTATGGCTACACCTTC | CASRGQPNYGYTF